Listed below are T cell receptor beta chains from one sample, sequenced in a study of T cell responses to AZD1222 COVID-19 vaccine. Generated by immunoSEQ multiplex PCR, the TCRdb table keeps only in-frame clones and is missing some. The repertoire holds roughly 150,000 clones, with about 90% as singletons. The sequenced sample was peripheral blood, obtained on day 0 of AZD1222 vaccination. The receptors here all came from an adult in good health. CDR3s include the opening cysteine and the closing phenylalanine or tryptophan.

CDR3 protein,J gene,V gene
CASIRESEKLFF,TRBJ1-4,TRBV12-3/TRBV12-4
CASSEGGGELFF,TRBJ2-2,TRBV11-1
CASSGRVSGNTIYF,TRBJ1-3,TRBV28
CATSDGKEGYEQYF,TRBJ2-7,TRBV24-1
CATSRDPGGSYEQYF,TRBJ2-7,TRBV15
CASSQEVTGEQYF,TRBJ2-7,TRBV3-1/TRBV3-2
CASSMASAGENNEQFF,TRBJ2-1,TRBV19
CARHRGEDTEAFF,TRBJ1-1,TRBV6-4
CASSHTLNTEAFF,TRBJ1-1,TRBV7-9
CASSFTPGELFF,TRBJ2-2,TRBV12-3/TRBV12-4
CASSLGTGNEQFF,TRBJ2-1,TRBV11-2
CSASADGGNNQPQHF,TRBJ1-5,TRBV20-1
CASSPPGQGARGYTF,TRBJ1-2,TRBV18
CAWRGTGDGYTF,TRBJ1-2,TRBV30
CAISELGRQETQYF,TRBJ2-5,TRBV10-3
CASSWGTGRNEKLFF,TRBJ1-4,TRBV6-5
CAWSALDRGRNQPQHF,TRBJ1-5,TRBV30
CASSVALGQGREQYF,TRBJ2-7,TRBV27
CASSHQDPRGQVNPNEQYF,TRBJ2-7,TRBV4-2
CASSLGLGEQAGYTF,TRBJ1-2,TRBV5-6
CASSLRGTNTEAFF,TRBJ1-1,TRBV7-2
CASSQGPRSYNEQFF,TRBJ2-1,TRBV6-2/TRBV6-3